The 11 T cell receptor beta chains below all came from one sample that was sequenced in a study of T cell responses to AZD1222 COVID-19 vaccine. This table comes from immunoSEQ multiplex PCR, and its TCRdb copy is limited to in-frame clones, with some not included. Among around 120,000 clones, roughly 90% were seen once, and the ten largest hold 7.5% to 9.5%. The source was peripheral blood, collected on day 0 of AZD1222 vaccination. The receptors come from an adult in good health.

The chain is built from TRBV3-1 (or the pseudogene TRBV3-2) and TRBJ1-1; D is possibly TRBD1 (5 bases). Trimming took off 0 bases at V and 10 bases at J, with 12 bases between the two ends. The germline V gene encodes CDR1 LGHDT and CDR2 YNNKEL (reference sequence). The CDR3 totals 13 residues. CDR3 bases: TGTGCCAGCAGCCAAGATCTGTGGAGGGGAGCTTTCTTT. This encodes CASSQDLWRGAFF.

The J gene is TRBJ1-2, the V gene TRBV6-2 or TRBV6-3; the D is unclear. Germline values: CDR1 MNHEY, CDR2 SVGEGT. V was clipped by 5 bases and J by 3 bases, with 7 bases between them. The CDR3 sequence is 12 residues long. CDR3 sequence (DNA): TGTGCCAGCAGTGACATATACTATGGCTACACCTTC. This encodes CASSDIYYGYTF.

The chain employs TRBV7-8 and TRBJ1-5, with D uncertain. This CDR3 contains 13 residues. CDR1 and CDR2 (germline): SGHVS, FQNEAQ. V lost 1 base to trimming and J lost 9 bases, with 10 bases between them. For the CDR3, the DNA is TGTGCCAGCAGCTTAGTTAACTTACCGCCCCAGCATTTT. It is translated as CASSLVNLPPQHF.

This clone was seen a single time. The V gene is TRBV2, the J gene TRBJ1-5, with D possibly TRBD1 on 6 matching bases. The CDR3 loop spans 16 amino acids. Germline V lookup: CDR1 SNHLY, CDR2 FYNNEI. Trimming removed 1 base at V and 5 bases at J, with 15 bases between. The CDR3, as DNA: TGTGCCAGCAGTGAAGGGTACGGGACACGAGATCAGCCCCAGCATTTT. Translation gives CASSEGYGTRDQPQHF.

The chain has TRBV29-1 and TRBJ1-2, with D perhaps matching TRBD1 (5 bases). Germline CDR1 and CDR2: SQVTM and ANQGSEA. Deletions cut 7 bases from V and 7 bases from J, with 19 bases between. The CDR3 loop spans 13 amino acids. CDR3 sequence (DNA): TGCAGCGGTGGGGTCCAGGGTTCGGGTGGCTACACCTTC. It codes for CSGGVQGSGGYTF.

The chain is built from TRBV28 and TRBJ1-1; D gene ambiguous. The ends were cut back, 2 bases at V and 5 bases at J, with 12 bases in the middle. In germline, CDR1 is MDHEN, CDR2 SYDVKM. The CDR3 length is 14 residues. The CDR3 reads CASSLGYRGTEAFF. In nucleotides, the CDR3 is TGTGCCAGCAGTTTAGGCTACCGTGGGACTGAAGCTTTCTTT.

CDR3 sequence reads: CASRASGTGAGNTIYF. The CDR3 DNA sequence: TGCGCCAGCCGCGCTTCCGGGACAGGGGCTGGAAACACCATATATTTT. The chain uses TRBV5-1 and TRBJ1-3; 10 nucleotides align to TRBD1. CDR3 length: 16 residues. Losses at the gene ends were 7 bases for V and 2 bases for J; bases not matched to a gene: 9. Germline loops: CDR1 SGHRS, CDR2 YFSETQ.

This chain joins TRBV29-1 and TRBJ1-4, with D unresolved. CDR3 length: 14 residues. Germline loops: CDR1 SQVTM, CDR2 ANQGSEA. The V end was cut by 4 bases, the J end by 12 bases, with 21 bases between. CDR3 loop: CSVAFQAAKLELFF. CDR3 bases: TGCAGCGTTGCTTTCCAGGCGGCTAAATTGGAACTGTTTTTT.

The chain joins TRBV2 to TRBJ1-6; TRBD1 matches at 8 bases. There are 16 residues in the CDR3. After removal of 0 bases from V and 6 bases from J, the junction contained 4 bases not matched to a gene. Germline lookup yields CDR1 SNHLY and CDR2 FYNNEI. The CDR3 protein is CASSEATGDRNSPLHF. CDR3 coding DNA: TGTGCCAGCAGTGAAGCGACAGGGGACCGTAATTCACCCCTCCACTTT.

This clone turned up a few times. V and J are TRBV18 and TRBJ2-5; weak D call: TRBD1 (6 bases). This CDR3 is 13 amino acids long. Trimming took 6 bases from V and 0 from J, leaving 8 bases between them. Germline CDR1 is KGHSH and CDR2 is LQKENI. The CDR3 region has the DNA TGTGCCAGCTCCGGGACACACCAAGAGACCCAGTACTTC. Translation gives CASSGTHQETQYF.

The CDR3 sequence is CASSQVNEKLFF. The CDR3, as DNA: TGTGCCAGCAGCCAGGTGAATGAAAAACTGTTTTTT. This rearrangement joins TRBV7-9 to TRBJ1-4; D is ambiguous. Germline V lookup: CDR1 SEHNR, CDR2 FQNEAQ (reference sequence). Deletions cut 5 bases from V and 5 bases from J, with 6 bases between. The CDR3 totals 12 residues.